The 20 T cell receptor beta chains given below trace back to one sample, sequenced in a study of blood T cells in healthy people across ages. A J-beta primer mix and a sample-barcoded 5' primer were used in a second PCR of roughly 6 to 11 cycles. TCRdb reanalysed the 5' RACE reads using MiXCR and keeps one entry per CDR3 protein. This sample has some 640,000 distinct CDR3 sequences, with about 30% found just once. The source material was blood. Receptor source: an elderly woman in good health.

This chain links TRBV20-1 with TRBJ1-5, with D hard to call. CDR3 length equals 13 residues. The V and J ends lost 7 bases and 3 bases respectively, with 13 bases between them. The V gene's germline CDR1 is DFQATT and CDR2 SNEGSKA (reference sequence). The CDR3 DNA reads TGCAGTGGACTGAAGGGAGACAATCAGCCCCAGCATTTT. It is translated as CSGLKGDNQPQHF.

The V and J genes are TRBV5-1 and TRBJ1-1; D not resolved. Germline loops: CDR1 SGHRS, CDR2 YFSETQ. Trimming removed 5 bases from V and 3 bases from J, with 17 bases in between. The CDR3 has 15 residues. The CDR3 DNA is TGCGCCAGCAGTCGTTCCAATAGTCGGGACACTGAAGCTTTCTTT. Translation gives CASSRSNSRDTEAFF.

Remarks on this clonotype: This sequence may be a read error, since a much larger clone differs from it by one base. The chain is built from TRBV7-9 and TRBJ2-1; 7 bases agree with TRBD1. Germline CDR1 SEHNR, CDR2 FQNEAQ (reference sequence). With V trimmed by 1 base and J by 10 bases, 7 bases remained unmatched. The CDR3 extends over 14 amino acids. DNA for the CDR3: TGTGCCAGCAGCTTAGAGACAGGGCCGACGGAGCAGTTCTTC. This codes for CASSLETGPTEQFF.

This clonotype showed up many times. The chain joins TRBV20-1 to TRBJ2-7, with D unclear. The germline V gene encodes CDR1 DFQATT and CDR2 SNEGSKA (reference sequence). Trimming removed 3 bases at V and 2 bases at J, with 11 bases between. CDR3 length: 13 amino acids. The CDR3 region is CSASGRSAYEQYF. The CDR3 nucleotides read TGCAGTGCTAGTGGTCGGTCGGCCTACGAGCAGTACTTC.

This chain links TRBV6-2 or TRBV6-3 with TRBJ2-1; 7 positions match TRBD2. The ends lost 5 bases at V and 10 bases at J; junction bases unmatched: 8. The length of the CDR3 is 13 residues. Germline V lookup: CDR1 MNHEY, CDR2 SVGEGT. In DNA, the CDR3 is TGTGCCAGCAGTCCCGGGAGGTCCGAGGAGCAGTTCTTC. Translated, it gives CASSPGRSEEQFF.

This clonotype was picked up many times. The CDR3 loop reads CASSQTGALGYTF. The CDR3 coding sequence is TGTGCCAGCAGTCAGACAGGGGCGCTTGGCTACACCTTC. This sequence joins TRBV5-5 and TRBJ1-2; 8 bases fit TRBD1. The germline V gene has CDR1 SGHKS and CDR2 YYEKEE (reference sequence). The CDR3 extends over 13 amino acids. Losses at the gene ends were 5 bases for V and 7 bases for J; bases not matched to a gene: 7.

This clonotype was recorded at least ten times. The junction differs from germline at one of its ends, possibly a read error. The rearrangement uses TRBV6-6 and TRBJ2-5, with a tentative D call TRBD2 (6 bases). The CDR3 contains 15 residues. Germline lookup yields CDR1 MNHNY and CDR2 SVGAGI (reference sequence). As DNA, the CDR3 is TGTGCCAGCAGTTCAACCCCGGGACTGCAAGGGACCCAGTACTTC. Its protein is CASSSTPGLQGTQYF.

This clonotype showed up just a few times. This may be a read error: a much more frequent sequence differs by one nucleotide. The chain joins TRBV6-6 to TRBJ2-5, with D unresolved. Germline loops: CDR1 MNHNY, CDR2 SVGAGI (reference sequence). There are 14 residues in the CDR3. V dropped 4 bases and J dropped 11 bases, with 20 bases sitting between them. As DNA, the CDR3 is TGTGCCAGCAGTTCCACCGACCCTTCCAATGAGCAGTACTTC. Translating it yields CASSSTDPSNEQYF.

The rearrangement uses TRBV10-3 and TRBJ2-1, with D perhaps being TRBD1 or TRBD2 (5 bases each). The V end lost 8 bases, the J end lost 0 bases, and 14 bases lay between the germline ends. The CDR3 spans 15 residues. Germline assignment: CDR1 ENHRY and CDR2 SYGVKD. CDR3 loop: CAIRDGPSSYNEQFF. The CDR3 coding sequence is TGTGCCATCCGGGACGGACCGAGCTCCTACAATGAGCAGTTCTTC.

This clonotype was seen a few times. A much larger clone is a single base away; this may be a read error. The chain employs TRBV12-3 or TRBV12-4 and TRBJ2-1; 10 bases agree with TRBD2. There are 15 residues in the CDR3. The CDR3 here is CACSPGTSEDNEQFF. DNA of the CDR3: TGTGCCTGCAGCCCCGGGACTAGCGAGGACAATGAGCAGTTCTTC.

V is TRBV6-1 and J is TRBJ2-5; D may be TRBD1 (8 bases). The J call is in doubt because the DNA end fits TRBJ2-7 better. Per the germline V gene, CDR1 is MNHNS and CDR2 is SASEGT. The CDR3 length is 14 residues. CDR3 bases: TGTGCCAGCAGGGGGAGGGACAGGTCTGACGAGCAGTACTTC. This translates into CASRGRDRSDEQYF.

As to this clonotype: This may stem from a read error, because a much larger clone lies one nucleotide away. The chain joins TRBV5-1 to TRBJ2-5; 10 positions agree with TRBD1. Germline V gene data show CDR1 as SGHRS and CDR2 as YFSETQ. V gave up 1 base and J gave up 11 bases; unmatched junction bases: 11. The CDR3 consists of 15 residues. DNA of the CDR3: TGCGCCAGCAGCTTGTTCCCGGGACAGGGGAATGAGCAGTACTTC. Residues: CASSLFPGQGNEQYF.

The sample holds many counts of this clonotype. This chain links TRBV25-1 with TRBJ1-4; 8 bases agree with TRBD1. V was pared by 1 base and J by 10 bases, with 17 bases of the junction left unmatched. CDR1 is MGHDK, CDR2 SYGVNS, per germline. The CDR3 has 18 residues. CDR3 bases: TGTGCCAGCAGTGAATCTCGCTTTGGTACAGGGGGTTCCGTAAAACTGTTTTTT. Amino acids: CASSESRFGTGGSVKLFF.

This clonotype appeared many times. V gene TRBV5-1 combines with J gene TRBJ2-1, with D perhaps TRBD1 or TRBD2 (6 bases each). The germline V and J ends were trimmed by 0 bases and 9 bases, with 16 bases remaining between them. This CDR3 region has 15 residues. Germline V gene lookup returns CDR1 SGHRS and CDR2 YFSETQ. CDR3 DNA sequence: TGCGCCAGCAGCTTGGGGGCAGGGGCCGGGGGTGAGCAGTTCTTC. It encodes CASSLGAGAGGEQFF. The full variable domain, completed using reference TRBV5-1 and TRBJ2-1, is KAGVTQTPRYLIKTRGQQVTLSCSPISGHRSVSWYQQTPGQGLQFLFEYFSETQRNKGNFPGRFSGRQFSNSRSEMNVSTLELGDSALYLCASSLGAGAGGEQFFGPGTRLTVL.

V usage is TRBV29-1 and J usage is TRBJ2-5; the D call may be TRBD1 or TRBD2 (5 bases each). Gene TRBJ2-7 matches the end of the DNA better, so the J call may be wrong. The CDR3 spans 13 residues. Germline loops: CDR1 SQVTM, CDR2 ANQGSEA. The DNA for the CDR3 is TGCAGCGTTGAGACGGGACGCGACTACGAGCAGTACTTC. It translates to CSVETGRDYEQYF.

Points on this clonotype: A read error is possible here, since a much larger clone lies one base away. The chain has TRBV2 and TRBJ2-5, with 10 nucleotides matching TRBD2. The end of the DNA fits TRBJ2-7 better, so the J call may be wrong. Germline V gene lookup returns CDR1 SNHLY and CDR2 FYNNEI. This CDR3 has 13 residues. In nucleotides, the CDR3 is TGTGCCAGCAACTCACTAGCGGGGTACGAGCAGTACTTC. It encodes CASNSLAGYEQYF.

Comments on this clonotype: A read error is possible here, since a much larger clone lies one base away. V usage is TRBV5-1 and J usage is TRBJ1-1; the D gene is possibly TRBD1 (5 bases). Per the germline V gene, CDR1 is SGHRS and CDR2 is YFSETQ. CDR3 length: 14 amino acids. The V end was cut by 3 bases, the J end by 6 bases, with 15 bases between. CDR3 loop: CASSWSTGGPEAFF. In nucleotides, the CDR3 is TGCGCCAGCAGCTGGAGTACGGGGGGACCTGAAGCTTTCTTT. Filled out from reference TRBV5-1 and TRBJ1-1, the complete variable domain reads KAGVTQTPRYLIKTRGQQVTLSCSPISGHRSVSWYQQTPGQGLQFLFEYFSETQRNKGNFPGRFSGRQFSNSRSEMNVSTLELGDSALYLCASSWSTGGPEAFFGQGTRLTVV.

Concerning this clonotype itself: Since a much larger clone is just one base distant, this may be a read error. V gene TRBV4-3 combines with J gene TRBJ1-1; 9 positions agree with TRBD1. Germline V CDR1 and CDR2: LGHNA, YSLEER. This CDR3 is built from 16 residues. The CDR3 region is CAGSQEQGAPGTEAFF. CDR3 DNA sequence: TGCGCCGGCAGCCAAGAACAGGGGGCGCCGGGGACTGAAGCTTTCTTT.

This clonotype was detected ten times or more. With a much larger clone just one base away, this may be a read error. V gene TRBV4-2 combines with J gene TRBJ2-1, with 8 nucleotides matching TRBD2. The tail of the sequence fits TRBJ2-7 better, so the J call may be wrong. CDR3 length: 20 amino acids. CDR1 LGHNA and CDR2 YNFKEQ come from the germline V gene. CDR3: CASSQDLGTSTLSSYNEQYF. In nucleotides, the CDR3 is TGTGCCAGCAGCCAAGATCTAGGGACTAGTACCTTAAGCTCCTACAATGAGCAGTACTTC.

J is TRBJ1-5 and V is TRBV29-1; D is unclear. CDR1 is SQVTM and CDR2 is ANQGSEA in the germline V gene. This CDR3 is 12 amino acids long. Trimming left V 4 bases short and J 8 bases short, with 12 bases between. In nucleotides, the CDR3 is TGCAGCGTTGCCGAGGGCGGGGAGCCCCAGCATTTT. Its protein is CSVAEGGEPQHF.